A single sample gave rise to the 10 T cell receptor beta chains below, sequenced in a study of response to subunit inactivated influenza vaccine. MiXCR, run by TCRdb on the RT-PCR reads, gives a single entry per CDR3 protein. The data show roughly 700,000 distinct CDR3 sequences, about 15% seen once. Here the sequenced sample was PBMCs from blood, taken 14 to 15 days before vaccination. The receptors come from a man in his fifties or sixties who received an inactivated influenza vaccine.

The rearrangement uses TRBV24-1 and TRBJ2-1, with D perhaps being TRBD1 or TRBD2 (5 bases each). Germline V gene lookup returns CDR1 KGHDR and CDR2 SFDVKD. V lost 3 bases, J lost 7 bases, and 15 bases lay in between. This CDR3 contains 15 residues. The CDR3 DNA reads TGTGCCACCAGTGATCCCGGGACCGCGTGGAATGAGCAGTTCTTC. It is translated as CATSDPGTAWNEQFF.

The chain uses TRBV15 and TRBJ2-7; D gene uncertain. From germline, CDR1 is LNHNV and CDR2 YYDKDF (reference sequence). The CDR3 is 12 amino acids. Trimming cost V 3 bases and J 9 bases, with 12 bases left between them. The CDR3, as DNA: TGTGCCACCAGCAGGCCCCCCGGCGGGCAGTACTTC. Translated, it gives CATSRPPGGQYF.

This clonotype has a handful of counts. The V gene is TRBV6-1, the J gene TRBJ1-3; no clear D. CDR3 length equals 15 residues. The V gene lost 6 bases and the J gene lost 0 bases, with 12 bases spanning the gap. Per germline, CDR1 MNHNS and CDR2 SASEGT. The CDR3 sequence is CASSSGFSSGNTIYF. In DNA, the CDR3 is TGTGCCAGCAGCTCGGGTTTTAGCTCTGGAAACACCATATATTTT.

This clonotype was counted ten times or more. V usage is TRBV12-3 or TRBV12-4 and J usage is TRBJ2-1; D may be TRBD1 (5 bases). The V gene lost 4 bases and the J gene lost 9 bases, with 16 bases spanning the gap. The CDR3 extends over 14 amino acids. The CDR3 DNA reads TGTGCCAGCAGTTCAGGGTTTGCGCCTCGTGAGCAGTTCTTC. It specifies CASSSGFAPREQFF.

The J gene is TRBJ1-5, the V gene TRBV6-5; the D is unclear. CDR1 MNHEY and CDR2 SVGAGI come from the germline V gene. Trimming removed 0 bases at V and 8 bases at J, with 11 bases between. CDR3 length: 14 residues. Written as DNA, the CDR3 is TGTGCCAGCAGTTACTCCGTCGGGAGAAAGCCCCAGCATTTT. This codes for CASSYSVGRKPQHF.

On this clonotype: An end of the junction differs from the germline gene, which may be a read error. The CDR3 nucleotides read TGCACCAGCAGCTTGGAGAGTATTGGAGAGCAGTACTTC. Translation: CTSSLESIGEQYF. The V and J genes are TRBV5-1 and TRBJ2-7; no definite D call. CDR1 is SGHRS and CDR2 is YFSETQ in the germline V gene. CDR3 length: 13 amino acids.

This clonotype has just a few counts. The genes are TRBV20-1 and TRBJ1-2; 7 nucleotides match TRBD1. V was clipped by 1 base and J by 4 bases; unmatched bases: 6. The CDR3 extends over 14 amino acids. Germline V lookup: CDR1 DFQATT, CDR2 SNEGSKA (reference sequence). The CDR3, as DNA: TGCAGTGCTAGAGGAAGACAGGGCGGCTATGGCTACACCTTC. This encodes CSARGRQGGYGYTF.

This clonotype was seen more than once but under ten times. The chain couples TRBV5-1 to TRBJ2-7; 7 nucleotides agree with TRBD2. The CDR3 loop spans 15 amino acids. V was clipped by 7 bases and J by 0 bases; unmatched bases: 10. Germline lookup yields CDR1 SGHRS and CDR2 YFSETQ. This CDR3 is CASALLRESSYEQYF. DNA of the CDR3: TGCGCCAGCGCCCTGTTGCGGGAGAGCTCCTACGAGCAGTACTTC.

This rearrangement joins TRBV7-2 to TRBJ2-2, with D possibly matching TRBD1 (6 bases). Trimming stripped 2 bases from V and 1 base from J, with 14 bases between. The CDR3 is 17 residues long. Germline V gives CDR1 SGHTA, CDR2 FQGNSA. The CDR3 nucleotides read TGTGCCAGCAGCTTATGGGTCCTACAGGGGAACACCGGGGAGCTGTTTTTT. Translated, it gives CASSLWVLQGNTGELFF.

The sample holds a few counts of this clonotype. This chain joins TRBV7-2 and TRBJ2-5; D may be TRBD2 (6 bases). Germline V CDR1 and CDR2: SGHTA, FQGNSA. CDR3 size: 14 residues. V was clipped by 3 bases and J by 1 base, with 9 bases between them. The CDR3 loop reads CASSLKTSQETQYF. CDR3 in DNA: TGTGCCAGCAGCTTGAAGACTAGCCAAGAGACCCAGTACTTC.